Listed here are 32 T cell receptor beta chains from one sample, sequenced in a study of CD8 T cells in ankylosing spondylitis. One entry per CDR3 protein results from TCRdb running MiXCR on the 5' RACE reads. This table has roughly 230,000 distinct CDR3 sequences, 7.5% to 9.5% appearing once. The source material was blood, either unsorted or a sorted T cell fraction (not recorded which). Source of these receptors: a female donor with ankylosing spondylitis or in good health (not recorded which).

To note about this clonotype: Just one base apart from a much larger clone, this may be a read error. This chain connects TRBV28 to TRBJ1-3, with D hard to call. The CDR3 sequence is 15 residues long. Trimming pared 10 bases from V and 1 base from J, leaving 17 bases between. Germline V gene sequence: CDR1 MDHEN, CDR2 SYDVKM. CDR3 amino acids: CATRRMRISGNTIYF. The CDR3 DNA sequence: TGTGCCACCAGGAGGATGCGCATTTCTGGAAACACCATATATTTT.

This clonotype was detected ten times or more. The chain links TRBV12-3 or TRBV12-4 to TRBJ2-2; D unclear. The ends were cut back, 3 bases at V and 4 bases at J, with 6 bases in the middle. The CDR3 covers 13 residues. The CDR3 coding sequence is TGTGCCAGCAGTTTGGCCTTCACCGGGGAGCTGTTTTTT. It is translated as CASSLAFTGELFF.

In regard to this clonotype: Being one base from a much bigger clone, this may be a read error. This chain connects TRBV11-2 to TRBJ2-2; D might be TRBD1 (6 bases). This CDR3 contains 16 residues. Germline CDR1 and CDR2: SGHAT and FQNNGV. CDR3 coding DNA: TGTGCCAGCAGCGCTAGGAAGGGGGAGTCGACCGGGGACCTGTTTTTT. Translation: CASSARKGESTGDLFF.

The chain employs TRBV6-2 or TRBV6-3 and TRBJ1-2; D unresolved. CDR3 size: 11 residues. CDR1 is MNHEY, CDR2 SVGEGT, per germline. V was cut by 6 bases and J by 8 bases, with 10 bases left in between. The CDR3 loop is CASSPGPGYTF. DNA for the CDR3: TGTGCCAGCAGCCCGGGTCCGGGCTACACCTTC.

This clonotype was seen more than once but under ten times. The chain combines TRBV5-4 with TRBJ2-2; D perhaps matches TRBD1 (6 bases). Trimming left V 0 bases short and J 4 bases short, with 10 bases between. The CDR3 loop spans 15 amino acids. Germline CDR1 is SGHNT and CDR2 is YYREEE (reference sequence). The CDR3 DNA reads as TGTGCCAGCAGCTTGGACAGGGCTTTCACCGGGGAGCTGTTTTTT. This sequence encodes CASSLDRAFTGELFF. Full variable domain (outside the CDR3, taken from reference TRBV5-4 and TRBJ2-2): ETGVTQSPTHLIKTRGQQVTLRCSSQSGHNTVSWYQQALGQGPQFIFQYYREEENGRGNFPPRFSGLQFPNYSSELNVNALELDDSALYLCASSLDRAFTGELFFGEGSRLTVL.

This clonotype was counted many times. V is TRBV5-1 and J is TRBJ2-2, with D perhaps assigned TRBD1 or TRBD2 (5 bases each). Looked up from germline, CDR1 is SGHRS and CDR2 is YFSETQ. The V gene lost 2 bases and the J gene lost 6 bases, with 14 bases spanning the gap. This CDR3 is built from 15 residues. The CDR3 nucleotides read TGCGCCAGCAGCTTCGACAGAGGAGGATCCGGGGAGCTGTTTTTT. It translates to CASSFDRGGSGELFF. Complete variable domain (other parts from reference TRBV5-1 and TRBJ2-2): KAGVTQTPRYLIKTRGQQVTLSCSPISGHRSVSWYQQTPGQGLQFLFEYFSETQRNKGNFPGRFSGRQFSNSRSEMNVSTLELGDSALYLCASSFDRGGSGELFFGEGSRLTVL.

This clonotype was seen at least ten times. The chain is built from TRBV15 and TRBJ2-2; D gene uncertain. Trimming took off 5 bases at V and 1 base at J, with 8 bases between the two ends. CDR1 LNHNV and CDR2 YYDKDF come from the germline V gene (reference sequence). This CDR3 region has 14 residues. In nucleotides, the CDR3 is TGTGCCACCAGCGGGTCAGAGAACACCGGGGAGCTGTTTTTT. This translates into CATSGSENTGELFF.

In this sample, this clonotype turned up many times. The V gene is TRBV7-2, the J gene TRBJ2-1; TRBD1 might be the D (6 bases). Trimming left V 5 bases short and J 6 bases short, with 17 bases between. CDR3 size: 15 residues. Germline V lookup: CDR1 SGHTA, CDR2 FQGNSA. The CDR3 region has the DNA TGTGCCAGCAGCACCTCCGGACAGCCGCCCAATGAGCAGTTCTTC. Residues: CASSTSGQPPNEQFF.

This clonotype was recorded many times. This sequence joins TRBV12-3 or TRBV12-4 and TRBJ1-3; no clear D. CDR3 length equals 14 residues. V was trimmed by 1 base and J by 4 bases, leaving 8 bases between them. CDR3 sequence reads: CASSLGTRGNTIYF. The CDR3 coding sequence is TGTGCCAGCAGTTTAGGAACCCGAGGAAACACCATATATTTT.

V is TRBV12-3 or TRBV12-4 and J is TRBJ1-6; a weak D match, TRBD1 (6 bases). This CDR3 comprises 17 residues. The V and J ends lost 9 bases and 5 bases respectively, with 23 bases between them. CDR3 sequence (DNA): TGTGCCAGTCAGAGATTAACAGGGATTAGGGATAATTCACCCCTCCACTTT. Residues: CASQRLTGIRDNSPLHF.

With regard to this clonotype: This may stem from a read error, because a much larger clone lies one nucleotide away. V gene TRBV7-2 combines with J gene TRBJ1-2; D not resolved. Trimming left V 5 bases short and J 1 base short, with 11 bases between. Per germline, CDR1 SGHTA and CDR2 FQGNSA. The length of the CDR3 is 14 residues. CDR3 nucleotides: TGTGCCAGCAGCCGTGACTGGGATAACTATGGCTACACCTTC. This gives the protein CASSRDWDNYGYTF.

To note about this clonotype: A read error may explain this, as a much larger clone is one base away. This chain uses TRBV5-1 with TRBJ2-1, with D unclear. Deletions cut 4 bases from V and 3 bases from J, with 17 bases between. The CDR3 has 16 amino acids. From germline, CDR1 is SGHRS and CDR2 YFSETQ. The CDR3 sequence is CASSVRVGSLYNEQFF. The DNA of the CDR3 is TGCGCCAGCAGCGTACGAGTGGGAAGCCTCTACAATGAGCAGTTCTTC.

Many counts were recorded for this clonotype. V is TRBV15 and J is TRBJ2-7; D is possibly TRBD1 (6 bases). This CDR3 spans 13 amino acids. Looked up from germline, CDR1 is LNHNV and CDR2 is YYDKDF (reference sequence). The V end lost 6 bases, the J end lost 2 bases, and 11 bases lay between the germline ends. As DNA, the CDR3 is TGTGCCACCAGACCGGGACATACCTACGAGCAGTACTTC. Amino acids: CATRPGHTYEQYF.

As for this clonotype: This may stem from a read error, because a much larger clone lies one nucleotide away. V gene TRBV5-1 combines with J gene TRBJ1-1, with D perhaps matching TRBD1 (5 bases). Between the trimmed V and J ends, which lost 0 bases and 2 bases, there was a span of 17 bases. Germline CDR1 and CDR2: SGHRS and YFSETQ. The CDR3 loop spans 17 amino acids. CDR3: CASSLGLTGGDNTEAFF. For the CDR3, the DNA is TGCGCCAGCAGCTTGGGATTGACTGGGGGGGACAACACTGAAGCTTTCTTT.

At least ten counts were recorded for this clonotype. This CDR3 reads CASSPRDRLNEQFF. DNA for the CDR3: TGTGCCAGCAGCCCCCGGGACAGGCTCAATGAGCAGTTCTTC. This chain connects TRBV5-5 to TRBJ2-1; the match to TRBD1 covers 8 bases. In germline, CDR1 is SGHKS, CDR2 YYEKEE (reference sequence). The CDR3 covers 14 residues. With 4 bases clipped from V and 6 bases from J, the junction kept 6 bases outside the gene matches.

This clonotype has ten or more counts. The rearrangement links TRBV7-8 to TRBJ2-2; TRBD2 matches at 8 bases. Germline CDR1 and CDR2: SGHVS and FQNEAQ. With V trimmed by 0 bases and J by 8 bases, 17 bases remained unmatched. The CDR3 consists of 19 residues. The CDR3 region has the DNA TGTGCCAGCAGCTTAGCGCTCCCTTTTGTGGAAGCGGGAGAGGGGGAGCTGTTTTTT. It codes for CASSLALPFVEAGEGELFF.

This clonotype was observed many times. The chain is built from TRBV5-1 and TRBJ1-1, with TRBD1 as a possible D gene (6 bases). Germline V lookup: CDR1 SGHRS, CDR2 YFSETQ. The CDR3 covers 14 residues. The V and J ends lost 5 bases and 0 bases respectively, with 11 bases between them. DNA of the CDR3: TGCGCCAGCAGTTCCGGGACATTGAACACTGAAGCTTTCTTT. Translated, it gives CASSSGTLNTEAFF.

About this clonotype: Since a much larger clone is just one base distant, this may be a read error. This chain uses TRBV20-1 with TRBJ2-1; 10 bases fit TRBD2. Trimming at V came to 2 bases and at J to 7 bases, leaving 17 bases not matched to a gene. The CDR3 consists of 18 residues. Germline loops: CDR1 DFQATT, CDR2 SNEGSKA (reference sequence). Here the CDR3 reads CSARRLAGAGVGVNEQFF. In nucleotides, the CDR3 is TGCAGTGCTAGAAGGCTAGCGGGAGCCGGGGTTGGGGTGAATGAGCAGTTCTTC.

This clonotype came up many times. The chain carries TRBV29-1 and TRBJ2-1; TRBD1 aligns across 8 bases. With V trimmed by 7 bases and J by 8 bases, 10 bases remained unmatched. Germline CDR1 and CDR2: SQVTM and ANQGSEA. The CDR3 covers 13 residues. CDR3: CSGTGTGYDEQFF. The CDR3 DNA is TGCAGCGGGACCGGGACAGGTTACGATGAGCAGTTCTTC.

Comment on this clonotype: One base away lies a much larger clone, so this may be a sequencing read error. This chain joins TRBV11-2 and TRBJ1-1; D possibly corresponds to TRBD1 (5 bases). V shed 10 bases and J shed 4 bases, with 16 bases lying between them. This CDR3 is built from 13 residues. In germline, CDR1 is SGHAT, CDR2 FQNNGV. This CDR3 reads CANRLGGSTEAFF. For the CDR3, the DNA is TGTGCCAACAGGCTTGGGGGGAGCACTGAAGCTTTCTTT.

This clonotype came up many times. The V gene is TRBV12-3 or TRBV12-4, the J gene TRBJ2-1, with TRBD2 identical over 8 bases. The V segment lost 3 bases and the J segment 15 bases; nucleotides outside the gene matches: 10. The CDR3 spans 13 residues. The CDR3: CASSLGPGLVLFF. The CDR3 DNA sequence: TGTGCCAGCAGTTTGGGGCCGGGACTAGTTTTGTTCTTC.

At least ten counts were recorded for this clonotype. This chain uses TRBV7-6 with TRBJ2-1, with 10 nucleotides matching TRBD2. CDR3 length equals 15 residues. V lost 0 bases to trimming and J lost 8 bases; unmatched junction nucleotides: 4. CDR1 and CDR2 (germline): SGHVS, FNYEAQ. The CDR3 here is CASSLASGRSHEQFF. CDR3 bases: TGTGCCAGCAGCTTAGCTAGCGGGAGGTCGCATGAGCAGTTCTTC. Variable domain in full (rest from reference TRBV7-6 and TRBJ2-1): GAGVSQSPRYKVTKRGQDVALRCDPISGHVSLYWYRQALGQGPEFLTYFNYEAQQDKSGLPNDRFSAERPEGSISTLTIQRTEQRDSAMYRCASSLASGRSHEQFFGPGTRLTVL.

This clonotype showed up many times. This chain joins TRBV6-1 and TRBJ2-5; the D gene is possibly TRBD2 (6 bases). V was trimmed by 11 bases and J by 1 base, leaving 14 bases between them. The V gene's germline CDR1 is MNHNS and CDR2 SASEGT. CDR3 length: 13 residues. For the CDR3, the DNA is TGTGCCGGGTCTTTTAGCGGCCAAGAGACCCAGTACTTC. Translated: CAGSFSGQETQYF.

This clonotype was recorded many times. V and J are TRBV30 and TRBJ2-2, with D perhaps being TRBD1 or TRBD2 (5 bases each). Trimming pared 4 bases from V and 0 bases from J, leaving 9 bases between. The V gene's germline CDR1 is GTSNPN and CDR2 SVGIG (reference sequence). This CDR3 is 14 amino acids long. CDR3 protein: CAWMVGANTGELFF. The CDR3 nucleotides are TGTGCCTGGATGGTGGGGGCGAACACCGGGGAGCTGTTTTTT.

The table lists this clonotype with many counts. This chain links TRBV20-1 with TRBJ1-2; 8 nucleotides line up with TRBD1. V gave up 4 bases and J gave up 6 bases; unmatched junction bases: 7. Germline CDR1 and CDR2: DFQATT and SNEGSKA (reference sequence). This CDR3 region has 13 residues. CDR3 loop: CSATQGAWDGYTF. The CDR3 DNA is TGCAGTGCTACCCAGGGGGCCTGGGATGGCTACACCTTC.

This clonotype was seen many times. The chain uses TRBV19 and TRBJ1-1, with 7 bases aligning to TRBD1. CDR1 is LNHDA and CDR2 is SQIVND in the germline V gene (reference sequence). Trimming at V came to 3 bases and at J to 1 base, leaving 5 bases not matched to a gene. This CDR3 is built from 15 residues. The DNA of the CDR3 is TGTGCCAGTAGTATTACAGGGGACCCGAACACTGAAGCTTTCTTT. It yields the protein CASSITGDPNTEAFF.

The V gene is TRBV28, the J gene TRBJ2-4, with 8 bases lining up with TRBD2. The germline gives CDR1 MDHEN, CDR2 SYDVKM. The CDR3 is 13 amino acids. J lost 8 bases, V lost 0 bases, and 0 bases had no gene match. CDR3 loop: CASSLWREDIQYF. CDR3 DNA sequence: TGTGCCAGCAGTTTATGGCGGGAGGACATTCAGTACTTC.

This clonotype has a handful of counts. CDR3 amino acids: CSANRPTNTGELFF. The DNA for the CDR3 is TGCAGTGCTAACCGGCCGACGAACACCGGGGAGCTGTTTTTT. V usage is TRBV20-1 and J usage is TRBJ2-2; D call uncertain. The CDR3 runs 14 residues. Trimming shortened V by 4 bases and J by 0 bases, and 9 bases separated the two germline ends. Germline lookup yields CDR1 DFQATT and CDR2 SNEGSKA (reference sequence).

In the case of this clonotype: The junction departs from germline at one end; a sequencing error may be responsible. This chain joins TRBV18 and TRBJ2-1; 8 bases agree with TRBD1. Germline V gene sequence: CDR1 KGHSH, CDR2 LQKENI. This CDR3 is built from 18 residues. CDR3 coding DNA: TGTGCCAGCTCACCACTTCCAGGACAGGGTTATGGGTACAATGAGCATTTCTTC. This sequence encodes CASSPLPGQGYGYNEHFF.

This clonotype appeared a few times. The rearrangement uses TRBV7-9 and TRBJ2-1; TRBD2 aligns across 10 bases. V shed 1 base and J 6 bases; nucleotides not matched to a gene: 3. The V gene's germline CDR1 is SEHNR and CDR2 FQNEAQ (reference sequence). The CDR3 loop spans 15 amino acids. This CDR3 reads CASSLGGLAANEQFF. The CDR3 coding sequence is TGTGCCAGCAGCTTAGGAGGACTAGCGGCCAATGAGCAGTTCTTC.

At least ten counts were recorded for this clonotype. The V and J genes are TRBV12-3 or TRBV12-4 and TRBJ2-7; 7 nucleotides align to TRBD1. The CDR3 runs 14 residues. Germline trimming cut 6 bases from V and 3 bases from J; bases unmatched to any gene: 8. The CDR3 region is CASSRGGLVYEQYF. CDR3 DNA: TGTGCCAGCAGCCGAGGGGGCTTGGTCTACGAGCAGTACTTC.

This clonotype was picked up many times. This sequence joins TRBV10-3 and TRBJ1-3; 10 nucleotides line up with TRBD1. CDR3 size: 15 residues. V gave up 6 bases and J gave up 2 bases; unmatched junction bases: 4. Germline values: CDR1 ENHRY, CDR2 SYGVKD. This CDR3 reads CAIRPGQGTGNTIYF. CDR3 DNA: TGTGCCATCAGGCCGGGACAGGGGACTGGAAACACCATATATTTT.